The clone carrying this TCR beta chain was seen a handful of times. Other DNA sequences within the sample encode an identical CDR3. This specimen belongs to a study of shared clonotypes between healthy human individuals. CDR1 is SGHRS, CDR2 YFSETQ, per germline. V was clipped by 0 bases and J by 4 bases, with 10 bases between them. The CDR3 totals 15 residues. Generated by immunoSEQ multiplex PCR, the TCRdb table keeps only in-frame clones and is missing some. The sample includes about 2.3 million clones, around 90% of them seen just once. This clonotype was sampled from a man in his late teens or twenties in good health. Some clones in this sample may be carry-over from other donors' samples. The sequenced sample consisted of naive CD4+ T cells from PBMCs. Subset of the sample: CD45RA+ positively selected. This chain joins TRBV5-1 and TRBJ2-2; D gene uncertain. In DNA form, the CDR3 reads TGCGCCAGCAGCTTGGGGGTTACGGCCACCGGGGAGCTGTTTTTT. Protein: CASSLGVTATGELFF. The full variable domain, completed using reference TRBV5-1 and TRBJ2-2, is KAGVTQTPRYLIKTRGQQVTLSCSPISGHRSVSWYQQTPGQGLQFLFEYFSETQRNKGNFPGRFSGRQFSNSRSEMNVSTLELGDSALYLCASSLGVTATGELFFGEGSRLTVL.